This T cell receptor beta chain originates from a study of blood T cells in healthy people across ages. For the study at large: Template switching caught about one barcoded beta molecule for each two T cells.

Combining a sample-barcoded 5' primer with a J-beta primer mix, a second PCR ran for roughly 6 to 11 cycles. TCRdb reanalysed the 5' RACE reads using MiXCR and keeps one entry per CDR3 protein. The top ten clones hold roughly 3.8% of a sample with about 720,000 distinct CDR3 sequences, roughly 25% of them seen once. The sample, about 9.2 milliliters of peripheral blood, was drawn from each donor. With 3 bases removed from V and 3 bases from J, the gap between germline ends came to 9 bases. Germline V gene lookup returns CDR1 MNHEY and CDR2 SMNVEV (reference sequence). CDR3 length: 13 residues. The table lists this clonotype with many counts. This sample also appeared in a second study, on T cells of mothers and their children. From that report: Sample barcodes and 2-4 random nucleotides were added by the M1S primer of the second PCR. Compared with unrelated pairs, related mother-child pairs had slightly higher, non-significant overlap.

This sequence was found in a boy aged 5-17 years in good health. The sample consisted of blood. The chain couples TRBV27 to TRBJ2-7, with no clear D. CDR3 sequence reads: CASSFNSGYEQYF. The CDR3 region has the DNA TGTGCCAGCAGTTTCAACTCGGGCTACGAGCAGTACTTC.